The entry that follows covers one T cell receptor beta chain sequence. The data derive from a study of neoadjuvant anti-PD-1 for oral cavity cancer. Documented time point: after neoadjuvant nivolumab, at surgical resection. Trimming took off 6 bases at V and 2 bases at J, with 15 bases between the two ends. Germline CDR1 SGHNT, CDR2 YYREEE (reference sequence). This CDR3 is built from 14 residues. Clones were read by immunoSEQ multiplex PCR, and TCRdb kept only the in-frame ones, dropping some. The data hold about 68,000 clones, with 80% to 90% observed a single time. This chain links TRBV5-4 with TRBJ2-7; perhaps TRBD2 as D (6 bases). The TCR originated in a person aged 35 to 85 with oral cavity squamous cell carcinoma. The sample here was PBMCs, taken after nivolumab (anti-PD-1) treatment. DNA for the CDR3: TGTGCCAGCAAGCCGGGAGATGAGCCCTACGAGCAGTACTTC. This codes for CASKPGDEPYEQYF.